These 28 T cell receptor beta chains originate from one sample sequenced in a study of regulatory T cells in long-lasting Graves disease. Time point meaning: persistent/refractory GD, antithyroid drugs over 5 years with positive TRAb. Extracted RNA from PBMCs served as the source of the TCR library. For TCR beta, libraries came from iRepertoire HTBI primers and Arm-PCR of CDR3 regions. TCRdb re-derived calls from the multiplex PCR reads in MiXCR, one entry per CDR3 protein. The table includes 300,000 to 500,000 distinct CDR3 sequences, less than 25% detected once. The sequencing used peripheral blood mononuclear cells (PBMCs), collected when the disease was refractory, from a patient treated with antithyroid drugs. These TCRs come from a female donor with Graves disease.

J is TRBJ2-2 and V is TRBV3-1, with TRBD2 matching over 8 bases. The germline V gene encodes CDR1 LGHDT and CDR2 YNNKEL (reference sequence). Trimming took 6 bases from V and 5 from J; bases not matched to a gene: 8. This CDR3 comprises 15 residues. The CDR3 sequence: CASRGGLAGTGELFF. The CDR3 DNA is TGTGCCAGCAGAGGCGGACTAGCAGGAACCGGGGAGCTGTTTTTT.

V and J are TRBV5-1 and TRBJ2-5; D call uncertain. The CDR3 extends over 13 amino acids. Germline values: CDR1 SGHRS, CDR2 YFSETQ. V lost 1 base and J 5 bases, leaving 9 bases between the germline ends. CDR3 in DNA: TGCGCCAGCAGCTTGTCGGGCTGGGAGACCCAGTACTTC. This gives the protein CASSLSGWETQYF.

The chain's CDR3 is CASSVAGEGAEQFF. The CDR3 bases are TGTGCCAGCAGTGTTGCCGGGGAGGGCGCCGAGCAGTTCTTC. The chain uses TRBV2 and TRBJ2-1; the match to TRBD2 covers 7 bases. There are 14 residues in the CDR3. CDR1 and CDR2 (germline): SNHLY, FYNNEI. After removal of 4 bases from V and 10 bases from J, the junction contained 10 bases not matched to a gene. Full variable domain (missing parts from reference TRBV2 and TRBJ2-1): EPEVTQTPSHQVTQMGQEVILRCVPISNHLYFYWYRQILGQKVEFLVSFYNNEISEKSEIFDDQFSVERPDGSNFTLKIRSTKLEDSAMYFCASSVAGEGAEQFFGPGTRLTVL.

There are many counts of this clonotype. The chain joins TRBV11-2 to TRBJ1-2; D remains ambiguous. The germline V and J ends were trimmed by 4 bases and 8 bases, with 8 bases remaining between them. The CDR3 has 11 amino acids. Germline CDR1 reads SGHAT; CDR2 reads FQNNGV. The CDR3 nucleotides are TGTGCCAGCAGCTGGGGAATAGGCTACACCTTC. Amino acids: CASSWGIGYTF. Drawing the rest from reference TRBV11-2 and TRBJ1-2, the complete variable domain is EAGVAQSPRYKIIEKRQSVAFWCNPISGHATLYWYQQILGQGPKLLIQFQNNGVVDDSQLPKDRFSAERLKGVDSTLKIQPAKLEDSAVYLCASSWGIGYTFGSGTRLTVV.

This clonotype was observed many times. V gene TRBV7-2 combines with J gene TRBJ2-2; 7 nucleotides line up with TRBD1. Losses at the gene ends were 6 bases for V and 4 bases for J; bases not matched to a gene: 5. This CDR3 has 14 residues. Germline values: CDR1 SGHTA, CDR2 FQGNSA. The CDR3 region has the DNA TGTGCCAGCAGACAGGGGTGGAGCACCGGGGAGCTGTTTTTT. The encoded protein is CASRQGWSTGELFF.

This clonotype has ten or more counts. The chain employs TRBV12-3 or TRBV12-4 and TRBJ1-1; unclear D gene. The CDR3 runs to 14 residues. With 2 bases removed from V and 1 base from J, the gap between germline ends came to 8 bases. The CDR3 loop is CASSLPGTNTEAFF. CDR3 nucleotides: TGTGCCAGCAGTTTACCAGGCACGAACACTGAAGCTTTCTTT.

This clonotype was picked up many times. The chain joins TRBV12-3 or TRBV12-4 to TRBJ1-2; tentative D call: TRBD1 (5 bases). CDR3 length equals 14 residues. V was shortened by 6 bases and J by 8 bases, with 19 bases between the two germline ends. The CDR3 loop is CASSLGPGLWGYTF. As DNA, the CDR3 is TGTGCCAGCAGCCTAGGACCAGGGCTATGGGGCTACACCTTC.

This clonotype was picked up a small number of times. The J gene is TRBJ1-5, the V gene TRBV2, with TRBD1 identical over 9 bases. Germline CDR1 is SNHLY and CDR2 is FYNNEI. The CDR3 spans 16 residues. With V trimmed by 7 bases and J by 5 bases, 12 bases remained unmatched. CDR3 region: CASKGGQGFRDQPQHF. Here the CDR3 DNA reads TGTGCCAGCAAAGGGGGACAGGGTTTCAGGGATCAGCCCCAGCATTTT.

This clonotype was observed a single time. The chain uses TRBV6-1 and TRBJ2-1; TRBD2 is a possible D gene (6 bases). The V end was cut by 6 bases, the J end by 4 bases, with 19 bases between. CDR1 MNHNS and CDR2 SASEGT come from the germline V gene. This CDR3 is built from 16 residues. CDR3 coding DNA: TGTGCCAGCAGCGACCCGGAGGGCCCGGGGTACAATGAGCAGTTCTTC. It yields the protein CASSDPEGPGYNEQFF.

The rearrangement uses TRBV3-1 and TRBJ2-1, with 10 bases matching TRBD2. CDR1 is LGHDT, CDR2 YNNKEL, per germline (reference sequence). The CDR3 consists of 15 residues. V was clipped by 6 bases and J by 5 bases; unmatched bases: 7. CDR3 residues: CASSPTSGYDNEQFF. The CDR3 DNA is TGTGCCAGCAGTCCGACTAGCGGGTATGACAATGAGCAGTTCTTC.

Many counts were recorded for this clonotype. In DNA form, the CDR3 reads TGCAGTGCTAGAGCCACCCTGGACACGGGTCAGCCCCAGCATTTT. This translates into CSARATLDTGQPQHF. The rearrangement joins TRBV20-1 to TRBJ1-5, with D possibly being TRBD1 (5 bases). The germline gives CDR1 DFQATT, CDR2 SNEGSKA (reference sequence). This CDR3 comprises 15 residues. The germline V and J ends were trimmed by 1 base and 6 bases, with 16 bases remaining between them.

This clonotype was found many times. This chain connects TRBV6-1 to TRBJ2-7; the D call may be TRBD1 or TRBD2 (5 bases each). Trimming removed 1 base at V and 7 bases at J, with 14 bases between. Germline assignment: CDR1 MNHNS and CDR2 SASEGT. The CDR3 has 14 residues. CDR3 sequence: CASSEGTSSGEQYF. CDR3 in DNA: TGTGCCAGCAGTGAAGGGACATCTTCGGGGGAGCAGTACTTC.

This chain connects TRBV20-1 to TRBJ2-2; D is tentatively TRBD1 or TRBD2 (5 bases each). The germline V gene has CDR1 DFQATT and CDR2 SNEGSKA (reference sequence). The CDR3 is made up of 15 amino acids. Trimming removed 4 bases at V and 3 bases at J, with 15 bases between. The CDR3 is CSATAHGAHTGELFF. The CDR3 DNA is TGCAGTGCTACAGCCCACGGGGCGCACACCGGGGAGCTGTTTTTT.

This clonotype turned up a few times. V is TRBV9 and J is TRBJ2-5; 13 bases map to TRBD2. Germline CDR1 is SGDLS and CDR2 is YYNGEE. CDR3 size: 16 residues. V gave up 3 bases and J gave up 1 base; unmatched junction bases: 3. CDR3: CASSAGTSGTQETQYF. The DNA of the CDR3 is TGTGCCAGCAGCGCCGGGACTAGCGGGACCCAAGAGACCCAGTACTTC.

At least ten counts were recorded for this clonotype. The chain combines TRBV20-1 with TRBJ1-2; tentative D call: TRBD1 (5 bases). V was clipped by 6 bases and J by 2 bases, with 13 bases between them. CDR3 length equals 13 residues. CDR1 is DFQATT, CDR2 SNEGSKA, per germline (reference sequence). Written as DNA, the CDR3 is TGCAGTGCCCCGACAGTGGAGAACTATGGCTACACCTTC. Translating it yields CSAPTVENYGYTF.

The chain is built from TRBV9 and TRBJ1-6; D is unresolved. The V end was cut by 0 bases, the J end by 7 bases, with 8 bases between. The CDR3 consists of 14 residues. CDR1 is SGDLS and CDR2 is YYNGEE in the germline V gene. CDR3 bases: TGTGCCAGCAGCGTAGAAGTGTTAAATTCACCCCTCCACTTT. Translated, it gives CASSVEVLNSPLHF.

This clonotype was counted only a few times. The chain employs TRBV7-2 and TRBJ2-4, with D hard to call. This CDR3 spans 13 amino acids. Trimming removed 8 bases from V and 2 bases from J, with 10 bases in between. Germline V gives CDR1 SGHTA, CDR2 FQGNSA. CDR3 loop: CASGPPSKNIQYF. CDR3 sequence (DNA): TGTGCCAGCGGGCCGCCCTCCAAAAACATTCAGTACTTC.

This clonotype was observed a handful of times. The chain carries TRBV5-1 and TRBJ2-2, with a tentative D call TRBD1 (5 bases). The germline V gene has CDR1 SGHRS and CDR2 YFSETQ. The CDR3 consists of 14 residues. V shed 4 bases and J shed 8 bases, with 15 bases lying between them. Here the CDR3 DNA reads TGCGCCAGCAGCGAGACAGTTAGAGGAGGGGAGCTGTTTTTT. This sequence encodes CASSETVRGGELFF.

This clonotype appeared many times. V is TRBV15 and J is TRBJ2-7; D unresolved. This CDR3 has 13 amino acids. Germline values: CDR1 LNHNV, CDR2 YYDKDF (reference sequence). Trimming took 3 bases from V and 6 from J, leaving 12 bases between them. CDR3 sequence reads: CATSSRAAAEQYF. The DNA of the CDR3 is TGTGCCACCAGCAGCCGCGCGGCTGCCGAGCAGTACTTC.

This clonotype was counted once. Compared with germline, one end of the junction differs, possibly owing to a read error. The V and J genes are TRBV20-1 and TRBJ2-7; 9 nucleotides match TRBD2. Germline CDR1 reads DFQATT; CDR2 reads SNEGSKA (reference sequence). The CDR3 has 15 amino acids. Here the CDR3 DNA reads TGCAGTGCTAGAGATATTGAGCGGGAGGCTTACGGGCAGTACTTC. Protein sequence: CSARDIEREAYGQYF.

The sample holds many counts of this clonotype. The chain recombines TRBV12-3 or TRBV12-4 with TRBJ2-2; D is ambiguous. The V gene lost 5 bases and the J gene lost 0 bases, with 4 bases spanning the gap. The CDR3 runs 13 residues. The chain's CDR3 is CASSPTNTGELFF. The CDR3 bases are TGTGCCAGCAGTCCCACGAACACCGGGGAGCTGTTTTTT.

This clonotype was seen a few times. This chain uses TRBV24-1 with TRBJ2-2; TRBD1 might be the D (6 bases). The CDR3 totals 16 residues. The V gene's germline CDR1 is KGHDR and CDR2 SFDVKD. V lost 2 bases, J lost 1 base, and 10 bases lay in between. The CDR3 bases are TGTGCCACCAGTGATTACCCGGGACAGAACACCGGGGAGCTGTTTTTT. Its protein product is CATSDYPGQNTGELFF.

This clonotype was seen ten or more times. CDR3 residues: CASRLLLGPYGYTF. Written as DNA, the CDR3 is TGTGCCAGCAGGCTTCTCCTAGGACCCTATGGCTACACCTTC. The chain links TRBV6-1 to TRBJ1-2; D not resolved. V lost 6 bases and J 4 bases, leaving 15 bases between the germline ends. CDR1 and CDR2 (germline): MNHNS, SASEGT. The CDR3 contains 14 residues.

In this sample, this clonotype turned up a few times. The chain carries TRBV7-2 and TRBJ1-2; D is ambiguous. CDR1 SGHTA and CDR2 FQGNSA come from the germline V gene. V lost 3 bases to trimming and J lost 14 bases, with 16 bases between them. The CDR3 consists of 12 residues. The CDR3 nucleotides read TGTGCCAGCAGCTTTAGTACGAGAGAAAGAACCTTC. As protein: CASSFSTRERTF.

This clonotype was recorded many times. The chain couples TRBV15 to TRBJ1-1, with D perhaps TRBD1 (6 bases). This CDR3 has 19 amino acids. Germline CDR1 is LNHNV and CDR2 is YYDKDF (reference sequence). The germline V and J ends were trimmed by 2 bases and 1 base, with 23 bases remaining between them. The DNA of the CDR3 is TGTGCCACCAGCAGACACACCGGGACATTTGTACGAGGGAACACTGAAGCTTTCTTT. Translated: CATSRHTGTFVRGNTEAFF.

Comments on this clonotype: One end of the junction fails to match germline, which may point to a read error. The gene calls are TRBV28 and TRBJ1-2, with 9 nucleotides matching TRBD1. The CDR3 spans 15 residues. Germline V gives CDR1 MDHEN, CDR2 SYDVKM. In DNA, the CDR3 is TGTGCCAGCAGTCCCGGGACAGGGTTACCCTGTGGCCACACCTTC. Protein: CASSPGTGLPCGHTF.

The chain carries TRBV7-9 and TRBJ1-1; D is perhaps TRBD1 (6 bases). Germline V gives CDR1 SEHNR, CDR2 FQNEAQ (reference sequence). The CDR3 covers 14 residues. The V and J ends lost 5 bases and 7 bases respectively, with 17 bases between them. The CDR3 coding sequence is TGTGCCAGCAGCCGTACACAGGGAATTGATGAAGCTTTCTTT. This translates into CASSRTQGIDEAFF.

This clonotype was detected a few times. V usage is TRBV4-3 and J usage is TRBJ1-5, with 10 positions matching TRBD1. V shed 0 bases, J shed 7 bases, and the junction held 6 bases outside the gene matches. CDR1 and CDR2 (germline): LGHNA, YSLEER. CDR3 length equals 16 residues. DNA for the CDR3: TGCGCCAGCAGCCAAGACGGGACAGGGGAGGGACAGCCCCAGCATTTT. Protein product: CASSQDGTGEGQPQHF.